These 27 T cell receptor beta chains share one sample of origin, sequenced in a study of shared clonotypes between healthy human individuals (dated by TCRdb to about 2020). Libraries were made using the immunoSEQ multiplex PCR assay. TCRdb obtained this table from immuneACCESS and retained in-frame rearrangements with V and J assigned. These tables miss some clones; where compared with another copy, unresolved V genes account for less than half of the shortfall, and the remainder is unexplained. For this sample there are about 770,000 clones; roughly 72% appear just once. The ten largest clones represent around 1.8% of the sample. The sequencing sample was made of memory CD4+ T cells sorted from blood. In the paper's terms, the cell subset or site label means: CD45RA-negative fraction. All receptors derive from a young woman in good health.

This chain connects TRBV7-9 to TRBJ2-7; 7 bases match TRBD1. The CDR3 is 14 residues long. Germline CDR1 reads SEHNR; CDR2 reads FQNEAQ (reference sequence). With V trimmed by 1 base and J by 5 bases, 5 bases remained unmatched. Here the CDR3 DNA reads TGTGCCAGCAGCTTAGGACAGGGTCCCCACGAGCAGTACTTC. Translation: CASSLGQGPHEQYF.

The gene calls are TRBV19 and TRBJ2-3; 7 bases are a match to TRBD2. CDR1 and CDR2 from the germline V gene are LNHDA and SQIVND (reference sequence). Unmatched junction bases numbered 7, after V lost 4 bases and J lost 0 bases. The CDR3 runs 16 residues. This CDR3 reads CASSKNLAASTDTQYF. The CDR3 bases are TGTGCCAGTAGTAAGAACCTAGCGGCTAGCACAGATACGCAGTATTTT.

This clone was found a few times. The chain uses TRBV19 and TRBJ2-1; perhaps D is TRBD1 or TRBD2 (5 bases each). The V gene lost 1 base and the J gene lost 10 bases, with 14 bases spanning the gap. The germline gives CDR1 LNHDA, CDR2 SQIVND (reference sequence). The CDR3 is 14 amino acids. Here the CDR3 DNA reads TGTGCCAGTAGTATAGCGGGGTCCGAGGGGGAGCAGTTCTTC. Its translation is CASSIAGSEGEQFF.

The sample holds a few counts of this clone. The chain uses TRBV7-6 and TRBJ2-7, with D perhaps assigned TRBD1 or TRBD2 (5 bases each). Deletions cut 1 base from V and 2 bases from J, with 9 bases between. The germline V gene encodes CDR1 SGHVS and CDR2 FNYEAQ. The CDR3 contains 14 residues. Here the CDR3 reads CASSLGDQTYEQYF. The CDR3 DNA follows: TGTGCCAGCAGCTTAGGGGACCAGACCTACGAGCAGTACTTC.

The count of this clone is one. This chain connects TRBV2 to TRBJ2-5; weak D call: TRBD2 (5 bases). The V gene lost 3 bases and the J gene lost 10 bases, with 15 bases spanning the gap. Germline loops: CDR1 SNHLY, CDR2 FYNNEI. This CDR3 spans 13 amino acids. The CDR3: CASSEDRRWGQYF. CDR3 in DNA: TGTGCCAGCAGTGAGGATCGGAGGTGGGGCCAGTACTTC.

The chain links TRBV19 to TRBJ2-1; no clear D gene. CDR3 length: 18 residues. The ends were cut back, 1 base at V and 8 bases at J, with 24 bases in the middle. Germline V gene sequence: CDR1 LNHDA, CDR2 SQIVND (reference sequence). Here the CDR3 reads CASSIGSRQTRRIDEQFF. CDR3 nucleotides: TGTGCCAGTAGTATAGGTTCGAGGCAAACGAGGCGGATTGATGAGCAGTTCTTC.

The CDR3 DNA sequence: TGTGCCTACCAGACGGAAGGATGGACCCAGTACTTC. Translating gives CAYQTEGWTQYF. The chain carries TRBV30 and TRBJ2-5; the D is unclear. Deletions cut 7 bases from V and 7 bases from J, with 16 bases between. CDR1 and CDR2 from the germline V gene are GTSNPN and SVGIG (reference sequence). CDR3 length: 12 amino acids.

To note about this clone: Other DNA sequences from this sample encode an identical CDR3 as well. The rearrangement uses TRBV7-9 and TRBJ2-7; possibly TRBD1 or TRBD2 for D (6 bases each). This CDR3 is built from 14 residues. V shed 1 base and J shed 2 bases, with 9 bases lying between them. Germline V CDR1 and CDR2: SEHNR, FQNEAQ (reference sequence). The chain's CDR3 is CASSLVGGPYEQYF. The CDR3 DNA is TGTGCCAGCAGCTTAGTGGGGGGCCCCTACGAGCAGTACTTC.

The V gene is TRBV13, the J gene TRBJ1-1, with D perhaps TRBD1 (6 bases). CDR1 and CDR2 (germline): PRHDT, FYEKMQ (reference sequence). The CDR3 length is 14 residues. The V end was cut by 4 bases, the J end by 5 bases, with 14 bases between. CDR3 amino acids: CASSSQGPRTEAFF. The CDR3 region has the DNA TGTGCCAGCAGCTCTCAGGGGCCTAGGACTGAAGCTTTCTTT.

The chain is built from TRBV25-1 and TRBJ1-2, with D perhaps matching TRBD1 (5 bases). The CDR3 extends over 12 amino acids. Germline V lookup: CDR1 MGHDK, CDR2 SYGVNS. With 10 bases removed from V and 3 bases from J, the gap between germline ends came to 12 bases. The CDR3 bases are TGTGCCACAACATCGACAGACTATGGCTACACCTTC. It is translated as CATTSTDYGYTF.

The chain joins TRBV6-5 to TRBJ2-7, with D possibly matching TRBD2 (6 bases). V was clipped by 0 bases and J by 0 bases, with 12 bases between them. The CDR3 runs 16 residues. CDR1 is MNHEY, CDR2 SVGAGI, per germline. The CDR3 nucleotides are TGTGCCAGCAGTTACTCGATGGGACTTGTCTCCTACGAGCAGTACTTC. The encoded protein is CASSYSMGLVSYEQYF.

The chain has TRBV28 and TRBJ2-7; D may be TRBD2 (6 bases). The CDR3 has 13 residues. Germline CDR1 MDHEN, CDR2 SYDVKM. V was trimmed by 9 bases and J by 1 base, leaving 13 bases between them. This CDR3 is CASWRDRSYEQYF. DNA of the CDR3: TGTGCCAGTTGGCGGGATCGGTCCTACGAGCAGTACTTC.

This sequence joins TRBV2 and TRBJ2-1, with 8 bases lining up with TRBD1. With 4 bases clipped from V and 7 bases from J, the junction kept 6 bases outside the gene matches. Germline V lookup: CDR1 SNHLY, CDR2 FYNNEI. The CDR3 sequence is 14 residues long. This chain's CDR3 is CASSVGTGMNEQFF. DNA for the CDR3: TGTGCCAGCAGTGTAGGGACAGGAATGAATGAGCAGTTCTTC.

As DNA, the CDR3 is TGCGCCAGCAGAAGAATCGACAGGGAACGAGACGAGCAGTACTTC. This encodes CASRRIDRERDEQYF. This chain connects TRBV10-2 to TRBJ2-7; 7 nucleotides agree with TRBD1. Germline V gene data show CDR1 as WSHSY and CDR2 as SAAADI. The CDR3 is 15 residues long. Trimming took 6 bases from V and 5 from J; bases not matched to a gene: 13.

The CDR3 coding sequence is TGTGCCAGTAGTCCCCTCTCCTACGAGCAGTACTTC. The encoded protein is CASSPLSYEQYF. The chain combines TRBV19 with TRBJ2-7; no reliable D call. The length of the CDR3 is 12 residues. CDR1 and CDR2 from the germline V gene are LNHDA and SQIVND (reference sequence). With 5 bases removed from V and 0 bases from J, the gap between germline ends came to 5 bases.

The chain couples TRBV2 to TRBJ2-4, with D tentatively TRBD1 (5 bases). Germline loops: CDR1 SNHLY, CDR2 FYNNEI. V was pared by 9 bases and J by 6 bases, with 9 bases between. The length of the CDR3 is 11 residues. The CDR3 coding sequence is TGTGCCAGGACAGTTGGAAACATTCAGTACTTC. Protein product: CARTVGNIQYF.

The CDR3 loop reads CASSVRLIVGETQYF. CDR3 DNA sequence: TGTGCCAGCAGTGTAAGGCTTATCGTGGGGGAGACCCAGTACTTC. The rearrangement links TRBV6-1 to TRBJ2-5; D is uncertain. Germline lookup yields CDR1 MNHNS and CDR2 SASEGT. This CDR3 region has 15 residues. V was trimmed by 4 bases and J by 5 bases, leaving 17 bases between them.

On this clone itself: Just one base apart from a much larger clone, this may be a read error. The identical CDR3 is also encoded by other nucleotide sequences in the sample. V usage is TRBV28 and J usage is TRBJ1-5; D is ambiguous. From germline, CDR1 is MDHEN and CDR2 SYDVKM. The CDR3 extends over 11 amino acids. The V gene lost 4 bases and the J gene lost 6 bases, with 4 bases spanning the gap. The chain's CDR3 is CASSSGQPQHF. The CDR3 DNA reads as TGTGCCAGCAGTTCAGGTCAGCCCCAGCATTTT.

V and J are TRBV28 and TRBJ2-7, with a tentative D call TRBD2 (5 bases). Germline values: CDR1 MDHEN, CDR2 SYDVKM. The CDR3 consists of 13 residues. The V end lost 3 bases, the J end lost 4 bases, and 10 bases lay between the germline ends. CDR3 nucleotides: TGTGCCAGCAGTTTTGTAGCGTTGTACGAGCAGTACTTC. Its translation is CASSFVALYEQYF.

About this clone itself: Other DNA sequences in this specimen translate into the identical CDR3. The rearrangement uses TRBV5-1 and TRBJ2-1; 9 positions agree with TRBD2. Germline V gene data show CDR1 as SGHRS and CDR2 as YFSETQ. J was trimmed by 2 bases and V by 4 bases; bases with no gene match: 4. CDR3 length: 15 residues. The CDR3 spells CASSAASGAYNEQFF. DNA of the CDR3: TGCGCCAGCAGCGCCGCTAGCGGGGCCTACAATGAGCAGTTCTTC.

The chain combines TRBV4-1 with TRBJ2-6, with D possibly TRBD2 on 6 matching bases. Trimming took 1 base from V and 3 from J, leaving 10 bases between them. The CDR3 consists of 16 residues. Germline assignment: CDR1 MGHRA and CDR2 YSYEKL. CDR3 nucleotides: TGCGCCAGCAGCCAAGCATGGGGAGGTGGGGCCAACGTCCTGACTTTC. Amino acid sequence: CASSQAWGGGANVLTF.

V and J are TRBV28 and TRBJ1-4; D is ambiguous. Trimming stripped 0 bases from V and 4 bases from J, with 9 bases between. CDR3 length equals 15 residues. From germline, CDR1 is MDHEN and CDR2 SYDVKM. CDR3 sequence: CASSLWSTVNEKLFF. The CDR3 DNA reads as TGTGCCAGCAGTTTATGGTCCACGGTTAATGAAAAACTGTTTTTT.

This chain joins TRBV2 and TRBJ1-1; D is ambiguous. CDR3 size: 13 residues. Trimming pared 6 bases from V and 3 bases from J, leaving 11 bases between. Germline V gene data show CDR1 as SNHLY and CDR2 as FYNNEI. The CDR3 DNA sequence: TGTGCCAGCAGGAAGGACGGGTACACTGAAGCTTTCTTT. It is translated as CASRKDGYTEAFF.

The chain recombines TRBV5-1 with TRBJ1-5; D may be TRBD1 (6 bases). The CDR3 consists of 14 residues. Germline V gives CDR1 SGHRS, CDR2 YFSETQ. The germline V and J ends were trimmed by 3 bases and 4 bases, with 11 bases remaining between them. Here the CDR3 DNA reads TGCGCCAGCAGCTCGGGACAAGAAAATCAGCCCCAGCATTTT. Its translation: CASSSGQENQPQHF. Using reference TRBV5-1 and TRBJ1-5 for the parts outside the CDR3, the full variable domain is KAGVTQTPRYLIKTRGQQVTLSCSPISGHRSVSWYQQTPGQGLQFLFEYFSETQRNKGNFPGRFSGRQFSNSRSEMNVSTLELGDSALYLCASSSGQENQPQHFGDGTRLSIL.

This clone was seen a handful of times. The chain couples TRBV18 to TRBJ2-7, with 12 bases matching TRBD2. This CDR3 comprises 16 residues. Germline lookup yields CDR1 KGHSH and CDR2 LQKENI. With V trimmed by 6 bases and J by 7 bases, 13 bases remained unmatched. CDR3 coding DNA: TGTGCCAGCTCGGATCTAGCGGGAGGGTCCTCTGGGGAGCAGTACTTC. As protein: CASSDLAGGSSGEQYF.

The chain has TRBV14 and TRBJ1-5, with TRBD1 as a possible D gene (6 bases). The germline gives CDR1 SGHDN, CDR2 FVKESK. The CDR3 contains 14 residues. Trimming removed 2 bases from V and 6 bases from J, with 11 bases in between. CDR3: CASSQSGVGQPQHF. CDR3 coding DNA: TGTGCCAGCAGCCAATCAGGGGTGGGTCAGCCCCAGCATTTT.

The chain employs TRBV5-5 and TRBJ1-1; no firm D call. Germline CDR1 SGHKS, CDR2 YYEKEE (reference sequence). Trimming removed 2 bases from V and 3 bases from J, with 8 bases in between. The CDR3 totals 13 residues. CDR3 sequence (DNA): TGTGCCAGCAGCTTTTCAGTGGACACTGAAGCTTTCTTT. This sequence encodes CASSFSVDTEAFF.